One and the same sample provided the 18 T cell receptor beta chains below, sequenced in a study of identical twins. TCRdb processed the 5' RACE reads anew with MiXCR; each CDR3 protein has one entry. Of about 500,000 distinct CDR3 sequences in the sample, roughly an eighth were seen once. These data were also reused for a study on yellow fever vaccine responses in identical twins.

Sequencing was carried out using CD4+ T cells sorted from blood. Every receptor here comes from a woman aged 18-29 years in good health.

The chain links TRBV3-1 to TRBJ2-4; a weak D match, TRBD1 (6 bases). CDR3 length: 12 residues. Germline lookup yields CDR1 LGHDT and CDR2 YNNKEL (reference sequence). V was shortened by 4 bases and J by 11 bases, with 12 bases between the two germline ends. CDR3 in DNA: TGTGCCAGCAGCCCCCGAGGACAGCTTCAGTACTTC. As protein: CASSPRGQLQYF.

The chain links TRBV25-1 to TRBJ1-2; tentatively, D is TRBD1 (5 bases). CDR3 length equals 13 residues. V was shortened by 1 base and J by 4 bases, with 7 bases between the two germline ends. Germline lookup yields CDR1 MGHDK and CDR2 SYGVNS. CDR3 amino acids: CASSELGAYGYTF. The CDR3 bases are TGTGCCAGCAGTGAATTAGGGGCCTATGGCTACACCTTC.

This clonotype was seen more than once but under ten times. V and J are TRBV5-1 and TRBJ2-7, with TRBD1 matching 9 bases. With 5 bases clipped from V and 5 bases from J, the junction kept 11 bases outside the gene matches. The germline CDR1 and CDR2 sequences are SGHRS and YFSETQ. This CDR3 has 15 residues. DNA of the CDR3: TGCGCCAGCAGGCTTCTAGGGACAGGGCTGGACGAGCAGTACTTC. Translation gives CASRLLGTGLDEQYF. Based on the CDR3 plus reference TRBV5-1 and TRBJ2-7, the full variable domain is KAGVTQTPRYLIKTRGQQVTLSCSPISGHRSVSWYQQTPGQGLQFLFEYFSETQRNKGNFPGRFSGRQFSNSRSEMNVSTLELGDSALYLCASRLLGTGLDEQYFGPGTRLTVT.

This rearrangement joins TRBV5-1 to TRBJ2-2; 7 nucleotides align to TRBD1. V lost 4 bases, J lost 5 bases, and 5 bases stayed unmatched. The CDR3 contains 14 residues. CDR1 and CDR2 from the germline V gene are SGHRS and YFSETQ. In nucleotides, the CDR3 is TGCGCCAGCAGCACGGGACAGACGACCGGGGAGCTGTTTTTT. Its translation: CASSTGQTTGELFF.

In its sample, this clonotype was seen a few times. The chain carries TRBV6-5 and TRBJ2-2; 12 bases line up with TRBD2. CDR1 is MNHEY and CDR2 is SVGAGI in the germline V gene. Trimming took 4 bases from V and 5 from J; bases not matched to a gene: 5. This CDR3 contains 16 residues. The CDR3, as DNA: TGTGCCAGCAGTTCTAGCGGGAGGGCGTGGACCGGGGAGCTGTTTTTT. Amino acid sequence: CASSSSGRAWTGELFF.

The rearrangement links TRBV25-1 to TRBJ2-7, with unresolved D. This CDR3 comprises 15 residues. V was clipped by 6 bases and J by 3 bases, with 18 bases between them. The germline gives CDR1 MGHDK, CDR2 SYGVNS. The CDR3 protein is CASSLTIGTHYEQYF. The CDR3 nucleotides are TGTGCCAGCAGCCTCACAATCGGAACCCACTACGAGCAGTACTTC.

The chain links TRBV30 to TRBJ2-5; D unclear. Germline lookup yields CDR1 GTSNPN and CDR2 SVGIG (reference sequence). CDR3 length: 13 residues. V was pared by 2 bases and J by 2 bases, with 9 bases between. CDR3 sequence reads: CAWSIQIQETQYF. CDR3 DNA: TGTGCCTGGAGTATCCAAATTCAAGAGACCCAGTACTTC.

This clonotype has at least ten counts. Germline is not matched at one junction end, which may reflect a read error. J is TRBJ2-5 and V is TRBV7-7, with D tentatively TRBD1 (5 bases). Germline assignment: CDR1 SSHAT and CDR2 FNYEAQ (reference sequence). CDR3 length equals 13 residues. CDR3 residues: CASSLDSRETQYF. Here the CDR3 DNA reads TGTGCTAGCAGCTTAGACAGTAGGGAGACCCAGTACTTC.

The rearrangement uses TRBV20-1 and TRBJ2-3; D gene unclear. This CDR3 is 13 amino acids long. Germline V CDR1 and CDR2: DFQATT, SNEGSKA (reference sequence). V was clipped by 5 bases and J by 7 bases, with 16 bases between them. CDR3 nucleotide sequence: TGCAGTGCTGATGTGGACGGTAGCAATACGCAGTATTTT. It is translated as CSADVDGSNTQYF.

This clonotype occurred many times. The V call is TRBV5-1, the J call TRBJ1-1; D uncertain. V gave up 0 bases and J gave up 5 bases, with 11 bases separating them. Germline values: CDR1 SGHRS, CDR2 YFSETQ. The CDR3 covers 14 residues. In DNA form, the CDR3 reads TGCGCCAGCAGCTTGGATTGGGTTGGGACTGAAGCTTTCTTT. Translated, it gives CASSLDWVGTEAFF.

This clonotype was recorded a few times. This chain joins TRBV7-2 and TRBJ2-1; D is unresolved. The germline V gene has CDR1 SGHTA and CDR2 FQGNSA. The germline V and J ends were trimmed by 5 bases and 8 bases, with 10 bases remaining between them. This CDR3 has 12 residues. The CDR3 bases are TGTGCCAGCAGCCCCACCCGCGATGAGCAGTTCTTC. Translated, it gives CASSPTRDEQFF.

Many counts were recorded for this clonotype. The chain couples TRBV12-3 or TRBV12-4 to TRBJ1-1; unclear D gene. The CDR3 contains 13 residues. V dropped 6 bases and J dropped 0 bases, with 8 bases sitting between them. The CDR3 DNA reads TGTGCCAGCAGCAAACAGATGAACACTGAAGCTTTCTTT. This sequence encodes CASSKQMNTEAFF.

The J gene is TRBJ1-2, the V gene TRBV3-1; 7 nucleotides align to TRBD1. CDR1 is LGHDT, CDR2 YNNKEL, per germline (reference sequence). V was clipped by 3 bases and J by 2 bases; unmatched bases: 0. This CDR3 is built from 13 residues. CDR3 sequence reads: CASSQGQNYGYTF. DNA for the CDR3: TGTGCCAGCAGCCAGGGACAGAACTATGGCTACACCTTC.

This chain connects TRBV4-1 to TRBJ1-2; D may be TRBD1 (6 bases). Germline-derived CDR1 and CDR2 are MGHRA and YSYEKL. With 4 bases removed from V and 3 bases from J, the gap between germline ends came to 18 bases. CDR3 length: 16 residues. The CDR3: CASSLFDPGAHYGYTF. The CDR3 DNA reads as TGCGCCAGCAGCCTTTTCGATCCAGGGGCCCACTATGGCTACACCTTC.

This clonotype was recorded at least ten times. The rearrangement uses TRBV6-5 and TRBJ2-7; D remains unclear. V lost 1 base, J lost 3 bases, and 4 bases lay in between. The CDR3 loop spans 12 amino acids. CDR1 and CDR2 from the germline V gene are MNHEY and SVGAGI. In DNA, the CDR3 is TGTGCCAGCAGTTACTGGGGCTACGAGCAGTACTTC. It codes for CASSYWGYEQYF.

V gene TRBV9 combines with J gene TRBJ2-5; D may be TRBD2 (6 bases). Germline V gene lookup returns CDR1 SGDLS and CDR2 YYNGEE. The CDR3 spans 16 residues. Deletions cut 4 bases from V and 5 bases from J, with 21 bases between. The CDR3 nucleotides are TGTGCCAGCAGCCCCGGGCGGGGAGAGTATTGGGAGACCCAGTACTTC. Protein product: CASSPGRGEYWETQYF. The variable domain in full, completed from reference TRBV9 and TRBJ2-5, reads DSGVTQTPKHLITATGQRVTLRCSPRSGDLSVYWYQQSLDQGLQFLIQYYNGEERAKGNILERFSAQQFPDLHSELNLSSLELGDSALYFCASSPGRGEYWETQYFGPGTRLLVL.

This clonotype has only a few counts. The rearrangement uses TRBV4-3 and TRBJ2-2; TRBD2 aligns across 7 bases. CDR3 length: 15 residues. CDR1 LGHNA and CDR2 YSLEER come from the germline V gene. The junction had 6 bases not matched to a gene; V was cut back by 3 bases and J by 5 bases. The CDR3 DNA reads as TGCGCCAGCAGCCACCTAGCGGAGGGGACCGGGGAGCTGTTTTTT. This gives the protein CASSHLAEGTGELFF.

V usage is TRBV27 and J usage is TRBJ1-5; D remains unclear. The CDR3 has 16 residues. The germline V gene encodes CDR1 MNHEY and CDR2 SMNVEV (reference sequence). The germline V and J ends were trimmed by 6 bases and 0 bases, with 15 bases remaining between them. CDR3 sequence reads: CASRKGSWDSNQPQHF. Written as DNA, the CDR3 is TGTGCCAGCAGAAAAGGTAGTTGGGATAGCAATCAGCCCCAGCATTTT.